This T cell receptor beta chain appears in the sequencing data of a study of naive and memory T cell subsets. The beta constant-region primer was an equimolar mix of two oligonucleotides covering TRBC1 and TRBC2. MiXCR was run by TCRdb on the UMI-ligation and nested PCR reads, yielding one entry per CDR3 protein. The data contain about 90,000 distinct CDR3 sequences, 6% to 7.5% of them singletons. CMV status came from CD4+ T cell IFNgamma after overnight CMV lysate stimulation of fresh PBMCs. Four subsets defined by CD45RA and CD27 were sorted after CD3, CD4, CD8 and live/dead staining. This clonotype was recorded at least ten times. Germline CDR1 is SGHRS and CDR2 is YFSETQ. The CDR3 runs to 15 residues. J lost 7 bases, V lost 0 bases, and 3 bases had no gene match.

V usage is TRBV5-1 and J usage is TRBJ1-5; TRBD1 matches at 11 bases. The clonotype comes from a human donor in good health. The specimen sequenced was central memory CD4+ T cells from blood. CDR3 protein: CASSLGTGGSQPQHF. The CDR3 DNA reads as TGCGCCAGCAGCTTGGGGACAGGGGGCAGCCAGCCCCAGCATTTT.